What follows are 30 T cell receptor beta chains derived from one specimen sequenced in a study of radiation and T cells in renal cell carcinoma. Time point here: blood 4 weeks post-SBRT, at nephrectomy. Treatment meaning: 15 Gy SBRT to primary tumor, nephrectomy 4 weeks later. The protocol was immunoSEQ multiplex PCR, while the TCRdb copy is restricted to in-frame clones and leaves out a portion. The sample holds 140,000 to 150,000 clones; about 88% are singletons and the top ten take under 20%. The specimen was blood, collected from a patient whose treatment included radiotherapy and nephrectomy. All receptors come from a woman aged 45-60 years with renal cell carcinoma.

The J gene is TRBJ1-2, the V gene TRBV28; D remains ambiguous. The CDR3 loop spans 11 amino acids. The germline gives CDR1 MDHEN, CDR2 SYDVKM. Between the trimmed V and J ends, which lost 5 bases and 6 bases, there was a span of 7 bases. CDR3 DNA sequence: TGTGCCAGCAGTAGACCAGATGGCTACACCTTC. This translates into CASSRPDGYTF.

The rearrangement joins TRBV19 to TRBJ1-5, with 8 bases fitting TRBD1. Per germline, CDR1 LNHDA and CDR2 SQIVND (reference sequence). The CDR3 sequence is 13 residues long. Trimming removed 7 bases from V and 7 bases from J; junction bases left unmatched: 6. CDR3 coding DNA: TGTGCCAGTACCCCAGGGGGCAGCCAGCCCCAGCATTTT. This translates into CASTPGGSQPQHF.

The rearrangement links TRBV11-2 to TRBJ1-1; TRBD1 matches at 9 bases. V gave up 5 bases and J gave up 5 bases; unmatched junction bases: 6. This CDR3 comprises 14 residues. CDR1 is SGHAT and CDR2 is FQNNGV in the germline V gene. CDR3 region: CASSPDRGDTEAFF. Written as DNA, the CDR3 is TGTGCCAGCAGCCCCGACAGGGGGGATACTGAAGCTTTCTTT. Filled out from reference TRBV11-2 and TRBJ1-1, the complete variable domain reads EAGVAQSPRYKIIEKRQSVAFWCNPISGHATLYWYQQILGQGPKLLIQFQNNGVVDDSQLPKDRFSAERLKGVDSTLKIQPAKLEDSAVYLCASSPDRGDTEAFFGQGTRLTVV.

The chain joins TRBV6-5 to TRBJ2-1; D is uncertain. This CDR3 is 11 amino acids long. Trimming left V 2 bases short and J 9 bases short, with 5 bases between. Germline V gives CDR1 MNHEY, CDR2 SVGAGI. CDR3 bases: TGTGCCAGCAGTTACGGGCGTGAGCAGTTCTTC. It encodes CASSYGREQFF.

V and J are TRBV5-1 and TRBJ2-7; D might be TRBD1 (6 bases). V dropped 5 bases and J dropped 2 bases, with 17 bases sitting between them. The CDR3 has 15 residues. The V gene's germline CDR1 is SGHRS and CDR2 YFSETQ. In DNA, the CDR3 is TGCGCCAGCAGTTCCCAACTACAGGGCCCCTACGAGCAGTACTTC. Its protein is CASSSQLQGPYEQYF.

The genes are TRBV5-1 and TRBJ2-3, with TRBD1 as a possible D gene (6 bases). V was shortened by 1 base and J by 2 bases, with 11 bases between the two germline ends. The germline CDR1 and CDR2 sequences are SGHRS and YFSETQ. The CDR3 is made up of 15 amino acids. CDR3 region: CASSLFGQITDTQYF. CDR3 coding DNA: TGCGCCAGCAGCTTGTTTGGACAGATCACAGATACGCAGTATTTT.

The CDR3 DNA reads as TGTGCCATCAGTGAGTCTTATAGACAGAACTATGGCTACACCTTC. Its protein product is CAISESYRQNYGYTF. The rearrangement links TRBV10-3 to TRBJ1-2; TRBD1 is a possible D gene (5 bases). This CDR3 is 15 amino acids long. Germline V gene data show CDR1 as ENHRY and CDR2 as SYGVKD. V was trimmed by 0 bases and J by 2 bases, leaving 10 bases between them.

Here the CDR3 reads CAIRPVQGDGYTF. CDR3 nucleotide sequence: TGTGCCATCAGACCCGTCCAAGGGGATGGCTACACCTTC. V usage is TRBV10-3 and J usage is TRBJ1-2; D is perhaps TRBD1 (5 bases). The V gene's germline CDR1 is ENHRY and CDR2 SYGVKD. The ends were cut back, 6 bases at V and 6 bases at J, with 14 bases in the middle. CDR3 length equals 13 residues.

The chain is built from TRBV9 and TRBJ1-5, with D perhaps TRBD1 (5 bases). This CDR3 spans 15 amino acids. Germline V gene data show CDR1 as SGDLS and CDR2 as YYNGEE. Trimming shortened V by 4 bases and J by 7 bases, and 18 bases separated the two germline ends. For the CDR3, the DNA is TGTGCCAGCAGCCTCAGAGCGGGGGGGGTACAGCCCCAGCATTTT. Encoded protein: CASSLRAGGVQPQHF.

The chain carries TRBV7-2 and TRBJ2-7, with D perhaps matching TRBD1 (6 bases). The CDR3 loop spans 12 amino acids. V lost 5 bases, J lost 4 bases, and 9 bases lay in between. CDR1 and CDR2 from the germline V gene are SGHTA and FQGNSA. The CDR3 DNA is TGTGCCAGCAGCGTACAGGGATACGAGCAGTACTTC. It encodes CASSVQGYEQYF.

This clone was found once. The chain combines TRBV7-9 with TRBJ1-1, with no clear D. Per the germline V gene, CDR1 is SEHNR and CDR2 is FQNEAQ (reference sequence). The germline V and J ends were trimmed by 5 bases and 1 base, with 11 bases remaining between them. The CDR3 length is 14 residues. CDR3 sequence reads: CASSERAENTEAFF. The CDR3 nucleotides read TGTGCCAGCAGCGAGAGGGCAGAGAACACTGAAGCTTTCTTT.

The chain uses TRBV28 and TRBJ2-4; 9 nucleotides agree with TRBD1. The CDR3 spans 15 residues. The V gene's germline CDR1 is MDHEN and CDR2 SYDVKM. The ends lost 6 bases at V and 1 base at J; junction bases unmatched: 4. Here the CDR3 DNA reads TGTGCCAGCAGCCAACAGGGGGCGGCCAAAAACATTCAGTACTTC. It specifies CASSQQGAAKNIQYF.

The J gene is TRBJ1-1, the V gene TRBV5-1, with D possibly matching TRBD1 (6 bases). The V gene lost 0 bases and the J gene lost 2 bases, with 8 bases spanning the gap. The CDR3 has 14 residues. Germline V CDR1 and CDR2: SGHRS, YFSETQ. The chain's CDR3 is CASSLEQGNTEAFF. The CDR3 DNA sequence: TGCGCCAGCAGCTTGGAACAGGGCAACACTGAAGCTTTCTTT.

The chain is built from TRBV6-5 and TRBJ2-3; tentatively, D is TRBD2 (6 bases). Germline CDR1 MNHEY, CDR2 SVGAGI. The CDR3 is 14 amino acids. V gave up 4 bases and J gave up 0 bases, with 8 bases separating them. For the CDR3, the DNA is TGTGCCAGCAGTTTAGCGGCAAGCACAGATACGCAGTATTTT. As protein: CASSLAASTDTQYF.

This clone was seen a single time. The chain uses TRBV6-5 and TRBJ2-3, with TRBD1 identical over 7 bases. The germline V gene encodes CDR1 MNHEY and CDR2 SVGAGI. This CDR3 spans 13 amino acids. Trimming removed 2 bases from V and 6 bases from J; junction bases left unmatched: 2. The CDR3 DNA reads as TGTGCCAGCAGTTACCTGGGACAGGATACGCAGTATTTT. Amino acids: CASSYLGQDTQYF.

The rearrangement joins TRBV7-9 to TRBJ1-2; D is unclear. The CDR3 spans 12 residues. Germline V gene lookup returns CDR1 SEHNR and CDR2 FQNEAQ (reference sequence). V was pared by 1 base and J by 8 bases, with 8 bases between. The CDR3 loop is CASSLELVGYTF. Written as DNA, the CDR3 is TGTGCCAGCAGCTTAGAGTTGGTAGGCTACACCTTC.

The gene calls are TRBV6-6 and TRBJ2-1, with 8 positions matching TRBD2. Per the germline V gene, CDR1 is MNHNY and CDR2 is SVGAGI (reference sequence). The CDR3 consists of 12 residues. V gave up 6 bases and J gave up 13 bases; unmatched junction bases: 8. This CDR3 is CASRTSGSSQFF. The CDR3 nucleotides are TGTGCCAGCAGGACGAGCGGGAGCTCTCAGTTCTTC.

V is TRBV19 and J is TRBJ1-2, with no clear D. V lost 7 bases to trimming and J lost 8 bases, with 23 bases between them. CDR1 is LNHDA, CDR2 SQIVND, per germline (reference sequence). This CDR3 contains 15 residues. The CDR3 protein is CASTRTLAAGRGYTF. CDR3 DNA: TGTGCCAGTACGCGAACCCTGGCGGCAGGACGGGGCTACACCTTC.

This clone was picked up one time. The rearrangement links TRBV9 to TRBJ1-1; TRBD1 matches at 9 bases. The germline gives CDR1 SGDLS, CDR2 YYNGEE. The junction had 14 bases not matched to a gene; V was cut back by 0 bases and J by 5 bases. The CDR3 totals 18 residues. CDR3 protein: CASSVGDRGLIPGTEAFF. CDR3 DNA: TGTGCCAGCAGCGTAGGAGACAGGGGGTTGATTCCGGGGACTGAAGCTTTCTTT.

The gene calls are TRBV19 and TRBJ2-7; 8 bases match TRBD2. V gave up 8 bases and J gave up 1 base; unmatched junction bases: 16. CDR3 length equals 17 residues. Germline-derived CDR1 and CDR2 are LNHDA and SQIVND (reference sequence). CDR3 residues: CASRGLQSGSPSYEQYF. The CDR3 nucleotides read TGTGCCAGTCGGGGCCTACAAAGCGGGAGCCCTTCCTACGAGCAGTACTTC.

This chain connects TRBV6-6 to TRBJ2-7; no definite D call. Germline V lookup: CDR1 MNHNY, CDR2 SVGAGI (reference sequence). The CDR3 has 16 amino acids. V was trimmed by 1 base and J by 3 bases, leaving 16 bases between them. The CDR3 region has the DNA TGTGCCAGCAGTTACTTACTGTCCTCCAAGCACTACGAGCAGTACTTC. This encodes CASSYLLSSKHYEQYF.

The chain recombines TRBV6-5 with TRBJ2-7; D may be TRBD2 (5 bases). Germline V gene data show CDR1 as MNHEY and CDR2 as SVGAGI. The CDR3 is 15 residues long. V dropped 2 bases and J dropped 4 bases, with 15 bases sitting between them. The CDR3, as DNA: TGTGCCAGCAGTTACCATCCCGGGGTGCAATACGAGCAGTACTTC. Translation gives CASSYHPGVQYEQYF.

This chain uses TRBV2 with TRBJ1-2; D is possibly TRBD1 (5 bases). V shed 8 bases and J shed 1 base, with 8 bases lying between them. The CDR3 contains 12 residues. Germline CDR1 SNHLY, CDR2 FYNNEI. The CDR3 loop reads CASGDRNYGYTF. CDR3 nucleotide sequence: TGTGCCAGCGGGGACCGTAACTATGGCTACACCTTC.

The CDR3 DNA follows: TGCAGCGTTGTCCTAGGGGGGGCGACTAATGAAAAACTGTTTTTT. Its protein product is CSVVLGGATNEKLFF. The rearrangement links TRBV29-1 to TRBJ1-4; a weak D match, TRBD1 (6 bases). The germline CDR1 and CDR2 sequences are SQVTM and ANQGSEA. The CDR3 length is 15 residues. V lost 4 bases and J lost 2, with 14 bases in between. The whole variable domain, filled in from reference TRBV29-1 and TRBJ1-4, reads SAVISQKPSRDICQRGTSLTIQCQVDSQVTMMFWYRQQPGQSLTLIATANQGSEATYESGFVIDKFPISRPNLTFSTLTVSNMSPEDSSIYLCSVVLGGATNEKLFFGSGTQLSVL.

The chain links TRBV10-3 to TRBJ2-5; D remains ambiguous. Germline CDR1 reads ENHRY; CDR2 reads SYGVKD. The CDR3 length is 14 residues. V dropped 2 bases and J dropped 5 bases, with 12 bases sitting between them. The CDR3 DNA reads as TGTGCCATCAGTGAGGGCCAGTCGGAGGAGACCCAGTACTTC. It translates to CAISEGQSEETQYF.

The V gene is TRBV7-9, the J gene TRBJ1-1; 9 nucleotides line up with TRBD1. Germline CDR1 SEHNR, CDR2 FQNEAQ (reference sequence). V lost 3 bases and J lost 6; bases outside the gene matches: 11. The CDR3 is made up of 16 amino acids. The CDR3 here is CASSLGQGGIPAEAFF. CDR3 in DNA: TGTGCCAGCAGCTTGGGACAGGGAGGGATTCCGGCTGAAGCTTTCTTT.

This clone was counted between two and nine times. This chain uses TRBV4-2 with TRBJ2-2, with TRBD2 identical over 11 bases. Losses at the gene ends were 2 bases for V and 9 bases for J; bases not matched to a gene: 8. The CDR3 is made up of 16 amino acids. In germline, CDR1 is LGHNA, CDR2 YNFKEQ. CDR3 protein: CASSQMTSGITRELFF. The CDR3 DNA is TGTGCCAGCAGCCAAATGACTAGCGGGATAACCAGGGAGCTGTTTTTT.

The CDR3, as DNA: TGTGCCAGCCGGGACTCCAAGTCGAGTGGCTACACCTTC. Translated: CASRDSKSSGYTF. The gene calls are TRBV6-5 and TRBJ1-2; tentative D call: TRBD1 (5 bases). The germline V gene encodes CDR1 MNHEY and CDR2 SVGAGI. The CDR3 contains 13 residues. V was cut by 8 bases and J by 7 bases, with 17 bases left in between.

The chain couples TRBV7-9 to TRBJ2-5, with D perhaps matching TRBD2 (5 bases). The ends were cut back, 8 bases at V and 0 bases at J, with 10 bases in the middle. The CDR3 extends over 13 amino acids. Germline assignment: CDR1 SEHNR and CDR2 FQNEAQ (reference sequence). The CDR3 nucleotides read TGTGCCAGCCCCAGAGCGGACCAAGAGACCCAGTACTTC. Protein product: CASPRADQETQYF. Full variable domain (outside the CDR3, taken from reference TRBV7-9 and TRBJ2-5): DTGVSQNPRHKITKRGQNVTFRCDPISEHNRLYWYRQTLGQGPEFLTYFQNEAQLEKSRLLSDRFSAERPKGSFSTLEIQRTEQGDSAMYLCASPRADQETQYFGPGTRLLVL.

The rearrangement uses TRBV7-2 and TRBJ2-3, with 9 bases lining up with TRBD1. CDR1 and CDR2 from the germline V gene are SGHTA and FQGNSA. This CDR3 is 15 amino acids long. The V gene end was trimmed by 2 bases and the J gene end by 3 bases; junction bases not matched to a gene: 3. In DNA, the CDR3 is TGTGCCAGCAGCTTATGGGGACAGGGAACAGATACGCAGTATTTT. Translated: CASSLWGQGTDTQYF.